Listed here are 18 T cell receptor beta chains from one sample, sequenced in a study of T cells in Graves' hyperthyroidism and ophthalmopathy. Authors of the study amplified TCR beta CDR3 regions from RNA transcripts. HTBI primers were the set used in a first-round RT-PCR of the TCR CDR3. Each CDR3 protein is one row after TCRdb ran MiXCR on the multiplex PCR reads. Counted here are 380,000 or so distinct CDR3 sequences, 14% occurring once; the ten biggest clones make up 20% to 25%. Input material: blood. Source of these receptors: a woman in her 30s with Graves' hyperthyroidism.

There are many counts of this clonotype. This sequence joins TRBV6-1 and TRBJ1-1; the D is unclear. The CDR3 runs 12 residues. V shed 2 bases and J shed 8 bases, with 9 bases lying between them. Per germline, CDR1 MNHNS and CDR2 SASEGT. The CDR3 bases are TGTGCCAGCAGTGAAAACGTAGTAGAAGCTTTCTTT. Translation gives CASSENVVEAFF.

This clonotype was detected a few times. J is TRBJ2-7 and V is TRBV2; D gene ambiguous. Between the trimmed V and J ends, which lost 8 bases and 4 bases, there was a span of 15 bases. The CDR3 covers 13 residues. In germline, CDR1 is SNHLY, CDR2 FYNNEI. CDR3 sequence (DNA): TGTGCCAGCGCGCTTAGTCCACTATACGAGCAGTACTTC. Protein: CASALSPLYEQYF.

This clonotype was seen at least ten times. The rearrangement uses TRBV11-2 and TRBJ2-3; a weak D match, TRBD2 (6 bases). Trimming shortened V by 3 bases and J by 7 bases, and 17 bases separated the two germline ends. CDR1 and CDR2 from the germline V gene are SGHAT and FQNNGV. The CDR3 covers 15 residues. The DNA for the CDR3 is TGTGCCAGCAGCTTCGTGGGGGGTACACCAAATACGCAGTATTTT. Translating it yields CASSFVGGTPNTQYF.

The table lists this clonotype with many counts. V gene TRBV25-1 combines with J gene TRBJ2-3, with 7 bases fitting TRBD2. With 2 bases clipped from V and 3 bases from J, the junction kept 5 bases outside the gene matches. The CDR3 is made up of 15 amino acids. The V gene's germline CDR1 is MGHDK and CDR2 SYGVNS. The DNA for the CDR3 is TGTGCCAGCAGTGAAGCGGGAGCGGGGACAGATACGCAGTATTTT. Its protein is CASSEAGAGTDTQYF.

This clonotype was found many times. V usage is TRBV30 and J usage is TRBJ2-7; possibly TRBD1 for D (7 bases). Per germline, CDR1 GTSNPN and CDR2 SVGIG (reference sequence). The CDR3 has 11 residues. This chain's CDR3 is CVVQGGHEQYF. The CDR3 DNA sequence: TGTGTCGTCCAGGGGGGCCACGAGCAGTACTTC.

This clonotype appeared many times. This chain links TRBV19 with TRBJ2-3; TRBD2 agrees at 9 bases. Trimming removed 5 bases from V and 0 bases from J; junction bases left unmatched: 12. The CDR3 sequence is 18 residues long. Per the germline V gene, CDR1 is LNHDA and CDR2 is SQIVND (reference sequence). CDR3 sequence (DNA): TGTGCCAGTAGTGGCAGTAGCGGGAGTACTCCTAGCACAGATACGCAGTATTTT. Amino acids: CASSGSSGSTPSTDTQYF.

This clonotype has ten or more counts. V usage is TRBV28 and J usage is TRBJ1-2, with D tentatively TRBD1 (6 bases). This CDR3 spans 12 amino acids. Germline lookup yields CDR1 MDHEN and CDR2 SYDVKM. The V and J ends lost 5 bases and 6 bases respectively, with 10 bases between them. This CDR3 reads CASSPYRDGYTF. The CDR3 coding sequence is TGTGCCAGCAGTCCCTACAGGGATGGCTACACCTTC.

The J gene is TRBJ1-5, the V gene TRBV15; 7 bases are shared with TRBD1. The CDR3 is made up of 16 amino acids. V gave up 5 bases and J gave up 3 bases; unmatched junction bases: 10. Germline-derived CDR1 and CDR2 are LNHNV and YYDKDF (reference sequence). CDR3 sequence reads: CATSADRVGVNQPQHF. As DNA, the CDR3 is TGTGCCACCAGCGCAGACAGGGTAGGGGTCAATCAGCCCCAGCATTTT.

This clonotype occurred many times. The V and J genes are TRBV6-1 and TRBJ1-1; D is ambiguous. V dropped 8 bases and J dropped 1 base, with 17 bases sitting between them. This CDR3 comprises 15 residues. Germline lookup yields CDR1 MNHNS and CDR2 SASEGT. The CDR3 bases are TGTGCCAGCCGCCCGGCCATTGCCAGGAACACTGAAGCTTTCTTT. This translates into CASRPAIARNTEAFF.

This chain joins TRBV30 and TRBJ2-7, with D unclear. This CDR3 is 14 amino acids long. V lost 0 bases to trimming and J lost 1 base, with 10 bases between them. CDR1 and CDR2 from the germline V gene are GTSNPN and SVGIG (reference sequence). The CDR3 here is CAWSVWGNSYEQYF. The CDR3 DNA reads TGTGCCTGGAGTGTCTGGGGTAATTCCTACGAGCAGTACTTC.

This clonotype was found many times. The J gene is TRBJ2-7, the V gene TRBV7-8, with a weak D call TRBD1 (6 bases). The CDR3 is 13 residues long. The germline V gene has CDR1 SGHVS and CDR2 FQNEAQ. V was cut by 4 bases and J by 4 bases, with 11 bases left in between. DNA of the CDR3: TGTGCCAGCAGCTCAGGACAGATTTACGAGCAGTACTTC. This encodes CASSSGQIYEQYF.

This clonotype was recorded at least ten times. The chain links TRBV2 to TRBJ2-2; unclear D gene. The germline V gene encodes CDR1 SNHLY and CDR2 FYNNEI. The CDR3 length is 14 residues. Trimming cost V 4 bases and J 6 bases, with 12 bases left between them. CDR3 amino acids: CASSVEGSAGELFF. The CDR3 DNA reads TGTGCCAGCAGTGTCGAAGGATCGGCCGGGGAGCTGTTTTTT. The full variable domain, with the rest looked up from reference TRBV2 and TRBJ2-2, is EPEVTQTPSHQVTQMGQEVILRCVPISNHLYFYWYRQILGQKVEFLVSFYNNEISEKSEIFDDQFSVERPDGSNFTLKIRSTKLEDSAMYFCASSVEGSAGELFFGEGSRLTVL.

This clonotype was counted at least ten times. The rearrangement joins TRBV7-8 to TRBJ2-7, with unresolved D. With 4 bases removed from V and 3 bases from J, the gap between germline ends came to 7 bases. The CDR3 is 12 amino acids. CDR1 is SGHVS and CDR2 is FQNEAQ in the germline V gene. The CDR3 reads CASSSDGYEQYF. The CDR3 DNA sequence: TGTGCCAGCAGCTCCGACGGCTACGAGCAGTACTTC.

This clonotype was counted ten times or more. The chain uses TRBV11-2 and TRBJ2-7, with D unresolved. The CDR3 length is 13 residues. V was shortened by 0 bases and J by 0 bases, with 3 bases between the two germline ends. CDR1 and CDR2 (germline): SGHAT, FQNNGV. CDR3 amino acids: CASSLEYSYEQYF. CDR3 coding DNA: TGTGCCAGCAGCTTAGAGTACTCCTACGAGCAGTACTTC. The full variable domain, in which reference TRBV11-2 and TRBJ2-7 provide the parts outside the CDR3, is EAGVAQSPRYKIIEKRQSVAFWCNPISGHATLYWYQQILGQGPKLLIQFQNNGVVDDSQLPKDRFSAERLKGVDSTLKIQPAKLEDSAVYLCASSLEYSYEQYFGPGTRLTVT.

The chain recombines TRBV7-8 with TRBJ1-4, with no clear D. This CDR3 has 15 amino acids. Trimming left V 5 bases short and J 7 bases short, with 17 bases between. Germline assignment: CDR1 SGHVS and CDR2 FQNEAQ. The CDR3 protein is CASSPSRSRREKLFF. As DNA, the CDR3 is TGTGCCAGCAGCCCCAGTAGGTCGAGGCGTGAAAAACTGTTTTTT.

This clonotype came up a few times. The CDR3 DNA reads as TGTTTTTTGGGGGGGCCCGGGGAGCTGTTTTTT. This sequence encodes CFLGGPGELFF. V usage is TRBV28 and J usage is TRBJ2-2; maybe TRBD2 (7 bases). The CDR3 is 11 amino acids. Germline CDR1 is MDHEN and CDR2 is SYDVKM. Supplemented by reference TRBV28 and TRBJ2-2, the full variable domain reads DVKVTQSSRYLVKRTGEKVFLECVQDMDHENMFWYRQDPGLGLRLIYFSYDVKMKEKGDIPEGYSVSREKKERFSLILESASTNQTSMYLCFLGGPGELFFGEGSRLTVL.

This clonotype appeared a few times. V and J are TRBV10-3 and TRBJ2-5; 7 nucleotides match TRBD2. The CDR3 covers 16 residues. V shed 3 bases, J shed 7 bases, and the junction held 14 bases outside the gene matches. CDR1 ENHRY and CDR2 SYGVKD come from the germline V gene. CDR3 in amino acids: CAISDPTSRPGRTQYF. Here the CDR3 DNA reads TGTGCCATCAGTGACCCGACTAGCCGTCCGGGGCGGACCCAGTACTTC.

The rearrangement uses TRBV2 and TRBJ2-5; D uncertain. V lost 2 bases and J lost 4, with 5 bases in between. CDR1 SNHLY and CDR2 FYNNEI come from the germline V gene. This CDR3 has 12 amino acids. CDR3 loop: CASSETTETQYF. CDR3 bases: TGTGCCAGCAGTGAAACTACAGAGACCCAGTACTTC.